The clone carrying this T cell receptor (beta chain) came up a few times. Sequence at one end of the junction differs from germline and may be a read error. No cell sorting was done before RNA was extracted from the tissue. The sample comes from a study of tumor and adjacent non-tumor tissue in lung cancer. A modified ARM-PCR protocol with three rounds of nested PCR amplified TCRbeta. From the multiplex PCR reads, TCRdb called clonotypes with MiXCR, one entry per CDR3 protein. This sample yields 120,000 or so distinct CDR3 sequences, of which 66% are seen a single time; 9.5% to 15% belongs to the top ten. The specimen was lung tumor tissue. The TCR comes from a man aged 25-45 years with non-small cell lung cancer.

CDR3 region: CSVEIGSNQPQHF. The CDR3 DNA is TGTAGCGTTGAGATAGGTAGCAATCAGCCCCAGCATTTT. The genes are TRBV29-1 and TRBJ1-5; D gene ambiguous. Germline CDR1 reads SQVTM; CDR2 reads ANQGSEA. The CDR3 is 13 residues long. Full variable domain (missing parts from reference TRBV29-1 and TRBJ1-5): SAVISQKPSRDICQRGTSLTIQCQVDSQVTMMFWYRQQPGQSLTLIATANQGSEATYESGFVIDKFPISRPNLTFSTLTVSNMSPEDSSIYLCSVEIGSNQPQHFGDGTRLSIL.